These 18 T cell receptor beta chains were all obtained from the same sample, sequenced in a study of blood T cells in healthy people across ages. The authors ran a second PCR of about 6 to 11 cycles using a sample-barcoded 5' primer and a J-beta primer mix. TCRdb reanalysed the 5' RACE reads using MiXCR and keeps one entry per CDR3 protein. There are roughly 1,500,000 distinct CDR3 sequences in the sample; 42% occur only once, and around 8% lies in the top ten. The sample consisted of blood. Receptors were obtained from a woman aged 18-29 years in good health.

The gene calls are TRBV20-1 and TRBJ1-1, with no clear D. Germline loops: CDR1 DFQATT, CDR2 SNEGSKA (reference sequence). Between the trimmed V and J ends, which lost 6 bases and 5 bases, there was a span of 10 bases. There are 11 residues in the CDR3. CDR3 sequence reads: CSAPEGTEAFF. The CDR3 DNA is TGCAGTGCCCCGGAGGGTACTGAAGCTTTCTTT.

The J gene is TRBJ1-2, the V gene TRBV29-1; D perhaps matches TRBD1 (5 bases). CDR1 is SQVTM and CDR2 is ANQGSEA in the germline V gene. The CDR3 has 14 amino acids. The V gene lost 3 bases and the J gene lost 4 bases, with 15 bases spanning the gap. This CDR3 is CSVETGGISYGYTF. Here the CDR3 DNA reads TGCAGCGTTGAGACGGGGGGTATAAGCTATGGCTACACCTTC.

This clonotype was counted between two and nine times. The chain is built from TRBV20-1 and TRBJ2-3, with a possible D match to TRBD2 (6 bases). Germline-derived CDR1 and CDR2 are DFQATT and SNEGSKA (reference sequence). Trimming pared 5 bases from V and 0 bases from J, leaving 21 bases between. This CDR3 spans 17 amino acids. CDR3 loop: CSAGQRLRRGSTDTQYF. DNA of the CDR3: TGCAGTGCTGGACAAAGGCTCAGGCGGGGTAGCACAGATACGCAGTATTTT.

This clonotype was counted ten times or more. This chain joins TRBV20-1 and TRBJ2-1, with D possibly TRBD1 on 5 matching bases. V lost 2 bases and J 1 base, leaving 9 bases between the germline ends. This CDR3 is 14 amino acids long. Germline V lookup: CDR1 DFQATT, CDR2 SNEGSKA (reference sequence). In DNA form, the CDR3 reads TGCAGTGCTAGATCAGGGTTGTCCTACAATGAGCAGTTCTTC. Amino acid sequence: CSARSGLSYNEQFF.

The V gene is TRBV29-1, the J gene TRBJ1-4, with D perhaps TRBD1 (5 bases). This CDR3 region has 13 residues. The germline CDR1 and CDR2 sequences are SQVTM and ANQGSEA. Trimming cost V 7 bases and J 5 bases, with 14 bases left between them. Written as DNA, the CDR3 is TGCAGCGCTGGGGGGGTCTTAAATGAAAAACTGTTTTTT. This encodes CSAGGVLNEKLFF.

DNA of the CDR3: TGTGCCATCAGTGTCGCCAGCACAGATACGCAGTATTTT. This encodes CAISVASTDTQYF. V usage is TRBV10-3 and J usage is TRBJ2-3; D gene ambiguous. Germline assignment: CDR1 ENHRY and CDR2 SYGVKD. This CDR3 is built from 13 residues. V shed 4 bases and J shed 0 bases, with 5 bases lying between them.

This clonotype was observed a handful of times. This chain connects TRBV12-3 or TRBV12-4 to TRBJ2-1; D gene uncertain. Trimming pared 1 base from V and 2 bases from J, leaving 9 bases between. CDR3 length equals 15 residues. CDR3 residues: CASSLGRLAYNEQFF. The CDR3 nucleotides read TGTGCCAGCAGTTTAGGCCGGTTAGCCTACAATGAGCAGTTCTTC.

This clonotype showed up just a few times. This rearrangement joins TRBV28 to TRBJ2-7; 7 nucleotides agree with TRBD2. Germline CDR1 MDHEN, CDR2 SYDVKM. V trimming: 3 bases; J trimming: 1 base; junction bases outside the gene matches: 12. The CDR3 spans 17 residues. The CDR3 DNA reads as TGTGCCAGCAGTTTGCTCCTCGGGGAGGGAGAGTCCTACGAGCAGTACTTC. Translation gives CASSLLLGEGESYEQYF. The full variable domain, completed using reference TRBV28 and TRBJ2-7, is DVKVTQSSRYLVKRTGEKVFLECVQDMDHENMFWYRQDPGLGLRLIYFSYDVKMKEKGDIPEGYSVSREKKERFSLILESASTNQTSMYLCASSLLLGEGESYEQYFGPGTRLTVT.

Comments on this clonotype: The junction differs from germline at one of its ends, possibly a read error. V gene TRBV27 combines with J gene TRBJ1-4; no clear D. The CDR3 spans 15 residues. The V gene's germline CDR1 is MNHEY and CDR2 SMNVEV (reference sequence). This CDR3 reads CAGSSRERGNEKLFF. CDR3 DNA: TGTGCCGGCAGTTCCCGGGAGCGTGGTAATGAAAAACTGTTTTTT.

This clonotype was recorded a few times. J is TRBJ2-1 and V is TRBV30; a possible D gene is TRBD1 (6 bases). There are 11 residues in the CDR3. The V end was cut by 0 bases, the J end by 15 bases, with 12 bases between. CDR1 is GTSNPN and CDR2 is SVGIG in the germline V gene (reference sequence). This CDR3 reads CAWSVTGRGFF. CDR3 coding DNA: TGTGCCTGGAGTGTTACAGGGAGAGGGTTCTTC.

The chain joins TRBV6-1 to TRBJ2-4; D ambiguous. The CDR3 runs to 12 residues. V lost 2 bases, J lost 2 bases, and 1 base lay in between. Per the germline V gene, CDR1 is MNHNS and CDR2 is SASEGT. The CDR3 nucleotides are TGTGCCAGCAGTGAACCCAAAAACATTCAGTACTTC. This gives the protein CASSEPKNIQYF.

Ten or more counts support this clonotype. The chain couples TRBV7-2 to TRBJ2-7, with 10 positions matching TRBD2. J gave up 3 bases and V 5 bases, and 7 bases lay outside the gene matches. This CDR3 spans 15 amino acids. Germline V lookup: CDR1 SGHTA, CDR2 FQGNSA. The CDR3 coding sequence is TGTGCCAGCAGCGAGGGACTAGCGATCTACTACGAGCAGTACTTC. It codes for CASSEGLAIYYEQYF.

V gene TRBV7-9 combines with J gene TRBJ1-2; the D gene is possibly TRBD1 (5 bases). With 0 bases removed from V and 4 bases from J, the gap between germline ends came to 12 bases. CDR1 and CDR2 (germline): SEHNR, FQNEAQ (reference sequence). This CDR3 has 15 amino acids. In DNA, the CDR3 is TGTGCCAGCAGCTTAGCCGACAACAGGCTCTATGGCTACACCTTC. It translates to CASSLADNRLYGYTF.

The chain combines TRBV27 with TRBJ2-4, with 7 bases lining up with TRBD2. The DNA end is more similar to TRBJ2-7, so the J call may be wrong. This CDR3 spans 16 amino acids. CDR1 is MNHEY, CDR2 SMNVEV, per germline (reference sequence). In nucleotides, the CDR3 is TGTGCCAGCAGTTTATCCGGACGAGCGGGGTTCTACGAGCAGTACTTC. Its protein is CASSLSGRAGFYEQYF.

J is TRBJ2-1 and V is TRBV5-1, with 7 bases aligning to TRBD1. This CDR3 contains 15 residues. Germline V gene sequence: CDR1 SGHRS, CDR2 YFSETQ. V trimming: 5 bases; J trimming: 0 bases; junction bases outside the gene matches: 5. This chain's CDR3 is CASRATGSSYNEQFF. In DNA form, the CDR3 reads TGCGCCAGCAGAGCGACAGGGTCCTCCTACAATGAGCAGTTCTTC.

J is TRBJ2-7 and V is TRBV25-1, with 7 bases that match TRBD1. The length of the CDR3 is 17 residues. Germline CDR1 reads MGHDK; CDR2 reads SYGVNS. The V segment lost 3 bases and the J segment 2 bases; nucleotides outside the gene matches: 13. This CDR3 is CASSDALLTGYPYEQYF. For the CDR3, the DNA is TGTGCCAGCAGTGATGCCCTCCTGACAGGGTATCCCTACGAGCAGTACTTC.

This clonotype has a handful of counts. This chain joins TRBV6-1 and TRBJ2-5; TRBD1 is a possible D gene (6 bases). CDR3 size: 13 residues. CDR1 is MNHNS, CDR2 SASEGT, per germline. V lost 4 bases, J lost 3 bases, and 9 bases lay in between. As DNA, the CDR3 is TGTGCCAGCAGTGCCCGGGACAAAGAGACCCAGTACTTC. Amino acids: CASSARDKETQYF.

The chain carries TRBV12-3 or TRBV12-4 and TRBJ1-1, with D tentatively TRBD1 (5 bases). The V end was cut by 7 bases, the J end by 1 base, with 10 bases between. The CDR3 spans 13 residues. Written as DNA, the CDR3 is TGTGCCAGCAATCTCGACAGGAACACTGAAGCTTTCTTT. This sequence encodes CASNLDRNTEAFF.